These T cell receptor beta chains were read from a single sample in a study of shared clonotypes between healthy human individuals. The assay was immunoSEQ multiplex PCR, and TCRdb's table has in-frame clones only and misses some. The sample shows about 610,000 clones, 95% to 97% of them seen only once. Material for sequencing was naive CD8+ T cells sorted from blood. These TCRs come from a woman aged 25 to 39 in good health. The conserved cysteine and the conserved F or W are not part of the CDR3 here. D genes are given only for firm matches.

j_call: TRBJ2-1; v_call: TRBV13; d_call: .; cdr3_aa: ASSFSSGTTTYNEQF
j_call: TRBJ2-7; v_call: TRBV7-9; d_call: TRBD1; cdr3_aa: ASSNLGQYVRSEQY
j_call: TRBJ2-1; v_call: TRBV5-4; d_call: .; cdr3_aa: ASRVQRTSSYNEQF
j_call: TRBJ1-2; v_call: TRBV27; d_call: TRBD1; cdr3_aa: ASSYRQGNYGYT
j_call: TRBJ1-2; v_call: TRBV2; d_call: .; cdr3_aa: ASRAGVPFYGYT
j_call: TRBJ2-1; v_call: TRBV7-9; d_call: .; cdr3_aa: ASSLSREEF
j_call: TRBJ2-5; v_call: TRBV19; d_call: .; cdr3_aa: ASSSPRGETQY
j_call: TRBJ2-5; v_call: TRBV30; d_call: .; cdr3_aa: AWSSPDSWQETQY
j_call: TRBJ2-7; v_call: TRBV16; d_call: TRBD2; cdr3_aa: ASSRLAGNTYEQY
j_call: TRBJ2-7; v_call: TRBV29-1; d_call: .; cdr3_aa: SVANGLSYEQY
j_call: TRBJ2-1; v_call: TRBV10-2; d_call: .; cdr3_aa: ASSESRNEQF
j_call: TRBJ1-4; v_call: TRBV2; d_call: .; cdr3_aa: ASSVSGVNEKLF
j_call: TRBJ1-5; v_call: TRBV15; d_call: .; cdr3_aa: ATSRDLGKNQPQH
j_call: TRBJ2-1; v_call: TRBV7-6; d_call: .; cdr3_aa: ASSLDPPGSVGQNEQF
j_call: TRBJ1-1; v_call: TRBV28; d_call: TRBD1; cdr3_aa: ASSLLGTAEAF
j_call: TRBJ1-4; v_call: TRBV19; d_call: .; cdr3_aa: ASSAGLIATNEKLF
j_call: TRBJ2-3; v_call: TRBV5-6; d_call: .; cdr3_aa: ASSLDSDTQY
j_call: TRBJ1-5; v_call: TRBV27; d_call: TRBD1; cdr3_aa: ASSLSGQGVGTQH
j_call: TRBJ2-4; v_call: TRBV28; d_call: .; cdr3_aa: ASSEDLVAKNIQY
j_call: TRBJ2-3; v_call: TRBV5-1; d_call: TRBD2; cdr3_aa: ASSPKISGSGTDTQY
j_call: .; v_call: TRBV4-1; d_call: .; cdr3_aa: ASSQVLSSYEQY
j_call: TRBJ2-7; v_call: TRBV5-4; d_call: .; cdr3_aa: ASSPRGAEAGTYEQY
j_call: TRBJ1-5; v_call: TRBV6-1; d_call: TRBD1; cdr3_aa: ASSDLTGGNQPQH
j_call: TRBJ2-3; v_call: TRBV7-8; d_call: TRBD2; cdr3_aa: ASSPENQREAEDTQY
j_call: TRBJ2-7; v_call: TRBV6-6; d_call: .; cdr3_aa: ASSYSSGGGYEQY
j_call: TRBJ2-7; v_call: TRBV5-4; d_call: .; cdr3_aa: ASRPDRSISYEQY
j_call: TRBJ2-3; v_call: TRBV10-3; d_call: .; cdr3_aa: AISVREAETDTQY